Below are 10 T cell receptor beta chains sequenced from a single sample in a study. TCRdb recomputed calls from the 5' RACE reads with MiXCR, one row per CDR3 protein. The sample lists some 62,000 distinct CDR3 sequences, 30% seen once, with about 2.3% in the top ten. The sample consisted of tumor-infiltrating naive CD4+ T cells sorted from the breast tumor. This sample's subset: naive CD4+ T cells, CD4+CD45RA+CD25-. The receptors were sampled from a female donor with breast cancer.

Notes on this clonotype: One end of the junction does not line up with germline, which may come from a read error. The CDR3 region has the DNA TGTGCCAGCAGTTTAATCAGGGCGCGGGGCACTGAAGCTCTCTTT. Its translation: CASSLIRARGTEALF. The chain employs TRBV6-2 or TRBV6-3 and TRBJ1-1, with D possibly matching TRBD1 (5 bases). The CDR3 length is 15 residues. The germline gives CDR1 MNHEY, CDR2 SVGEGT.

This clonotype was seen many times. This chain uses TRBV20-1 with TRBJ1-1, with 9 bases aligning to TRBD1. Germline CDR1 and CDR2: DFQATT and SNEGSKA (reference sequence). CDR3 length: 15 residues. Trimming at V came to 4 bases and at J to 4 bases, leaving 10 bases not matched to a gene. In DNA form, the CDR3 reads TGCAGTGCTACCACAGGGGGCGCCGCGGGCACTGAAGCTTTCTTT. Translated, it gives CSATTGGAAGTEAFF.

Points on this clonotype: The CDR3 end shows no conserved phenylalanine or tryptophan, and so a read error is likely. The rearrangement uses TRBV6-6 and TRBJ2-7; D is perhaps TRBD1 or TRBD2 (5 bases each). Deletions cut 6 bases from V and 6 bases from J, with 15 bases between. The CDR3 loop spans 13 amino acids. CDR1 and CDR2 from the germline V gene are MNHNY and SVGAGI (reference sequence). The CDR3 loop reads CASSRDQQGEQYS. The CDR3 nucleotides read TGTGCCAGCAGCCGGGACCAACAAGGCGAGCAGTACTCC.

The chain is built from TRBV2 and TRBJ1-2; possible D gene TRBD1, 6 bases. The germline CDR1 and CDR2 sequences are SNHLY and FYNNEI. The CDR3 has 17 residues. V lost 2 bases, J lost 7 bases, and 23 bases lay in between. CDR3 in DNA: TGTGCCAGCAGTGAAAATCTATTTGGGACAAGCTCTACTGGCTACACCTTC. Residues: CASSENLFGTSSTGYTF.

This clonotype was recorded many times. This chain links TRBV24-1 with TRBJ1-1; D is uncertain. CDR1 and CDR2 (germline): KGHDR, SFDVKD. The CDR3 covers 11 residues. Trimming removed 0 bases at V and 11 bases at J, with 6 bases between. CDR3 coding DNA: TGTGCCACCAGTGATTTGCAGAGGGCTTTCTTT. Translating it yields CATSDLQRAFF.

The V call is TRBV6-5, the J call TRBJ1-2; TRBD1 matches at 7 bases. J gave up 4 bases and V 6 bases, and 5 bases lay outside the gene matches. The CDR3 totals 13 residues. Germline loops: CDR1 MNHEY, CDR2 SVGAGI. The CDR3 bases are TGTGCCAGCAGCTCGACAGGGAGCTATGGCTACACCTTC. Its translation is CASSSTGSYGYTF.

The chain combines TRBV30 with TRBJ1-1; maybe TRBD1 (6 bases). Germline lookup yields CDR1 GTSNPN and CDR2 SVGIG (reference sequence). The CDR3 covers 14 residues. V lost 2 bases, J lost 3 bases, and 13 bases lay in between. Written as DNA, the CDR3 is TGTGCCTGGAGTACCCGGGGGGGCTACACTGAAGCTTTCTTT. As protein: CAWSTRGGYTEAFF.

The J gene is TRBJ2-3, the V gene TRBV5-6, with unresolved D. Trimming took 0 bases from V and 6 from J, leaving 5 bases between them. CDR3 length: 12 amino acids. CDR1 is SGHDT, CDR2 YYEEEE, per germline. Here the CDR3 DNA reads TGTGCCAGCAGCTTGGTCTCTGATACGCAGTATTTT. Protein sequence: CASSLVSDTQYF. Drawing the rest from reference TRBV5-6 and TRBJ2-3, the complete variable domain is DAGVTQSPTHLIKTRGQQVTLRCSPKSGHDTVSWYQQALGQGPQFIFQYYEEEERQRGNFPDRFSGHQFPNYSSELNVNALLLGDSALYLCASSLVSDTQYFGPGTRLTVL.

This chain connects TRBV12-3 or TRBV12-4 to TRBJ1-2; a weak D match, TRBD1 (6 bases). The CDR3 covers 13 residues. The V end lost 4 bases, the J end lost 8 bases, and 14 bases lay between the germline ends. The CDR3 spells CASSSGAGRGYTF. The CDR3 DNA reads as TGTGCCAGCAGTTCAGGGGCCGGGAGAGGCTACACCTTC.

This clonotype has ten or more counts. This chain connects TRBV20-1 to TRBJ2-2, with 9 bases aligning to TRBD1. Germline CDR1 DFQATT, CDR2 SNEGSKA (reference sequence). The junction had 7 bases not matched to a gene; V was cut back by 5 bases and J by 3 bases. The CDR3 covers 15 residues. CDR3 residues: CSAQRTGVDTGELFF. The CDR3 region has the DNA TGCAGTGCTCAACGGACAGGGGTGGACACCGGGGAGCTGTTTTTT.